The rows below give T cell receptor beta chains drawn from one sample of a study of T-cell reconstitution after alpha-beta-depleted transplantation in children. One entry per CDR3 protein, called by TCRdb with MiXCR from the PCR reads. This table has over 450,000 distinct CDR3 sequences, 10% to 13% appearing once. The sequencing used PBMCs, collected before TCRalphabeta/CD19-depleted stem cell transplant. The source of these receptors is a child aged 2 to 15 with inherited bone marrow failure, due to receive a stem cell transplant. Both conserved end residues are part of each CDR3. A D gene is named only where the DNA matches it firmly. The size entry is marked missing in some rows and otherwise reads once, few, many or a size class.

clone size	J gene	CDR3 length	D gene	V gene	CDR3 DNA	CDR3 protein
many	TRBJ2-7	13	-	TRBV27	TGTGCCAGCAGTTTAAGCCCATCCTACGAGCAGTACTTC	CASSLSPSYEQYF
-	TRBJ2-7	14	TRBD2	TRBV27	TGTGCCAGCAGTTTTTCGGCGGGAGGGTACGAGCAGTACTTC	CASSFSAGGYEQYF
few	TRBJ2-7	14	-	TRBV7-6	TGTGCCAGCAGCTTAAACGGTCTTGGGTACGAGCAGTACTTC	CASSLNGLGYEQYF
many	TRBJ2-1	16	TRBD2	TRBV29-1	TGCAGCGCAAAAGGACTAGCTCTTTCTTCCTACAATGAGCAGTTCTTC	CSAKGLALSSYNEQFF
many	TRBJ1-2	13	-	TRBV29-1	TGCAGCGTTACACAGGGAGCGGGCTATGGCTACACCTTC	CSVTQGAGYGYTF
many	TRBJ2-7	13	-	TRBV3-1	TGTGCCAGCAGCCAAGATCTGGCAAGGGAGCAGTACTTC	CASSQDLAREQYF
-	TRBJ2-1	15	TRBD1	TRBV20-1	TGCAGTGCTTACCCGGGACAGGGGAGGGACAATGAGCAGTTCTTC	CSAYPGQGRDNEQFF
many	TRBJ1-6	15	TRBD1	TRBV5-1	TGCGCCAGCAGCATGGGACAGGGAGGATTTTCACCCCTCCACTTT	CASSMGQGGFSPLHF
many	TRBJ2-1	14	TRBD2	TRBV20-1	TGCAGTGCTCGGACTAGCGGGAGCATCGGGGAGCAGTTCTTC	CSARTSGSIGEQFF
many	TRBJ2-5	15	-	TRBV29-1	TGCAGCGTTGTCCGGAAGGGGGGCCGGGGAGAGACCCAGTACTTC	CSVVRKGGRGETQYF